The 18 T cell receptor beta chains below were found in one sample sequenced in a study of OX40 agonist ivuxolimab in advanced cancers. Clones were sequenced by immunoSEQ multiplex PCR, and TCRdb holds only the in-frame ones, with some missing. The sample lists approximately 70,000 clones, 82% seen once, with approximately 0.38% in the top ten. The sample here was CD4+ or CD8+ T cells sorted from blood, taken in a trial of the OX40 agonist ivuxolimab. The receptors derive from an adult with an advanced solid tumor such as melanoma, head and neck, liver or kidney cancer.

The chain recombines TRBV30 with TRBJ1-3; no definite D call. V dropped 2 bases and J dropped 3 bases, with 8 bases sitting between them. From germline, CDR1 is GTSNPN and CDR2 SVGIG (reference sequence). The CDR3 sequence is 13 residues long. Here the CDR3 reads CAWSPGGGNTIYF. DNA for the CDR3: TGTGCCTGGAGTCCGGGTGGTGGAAACACCATATATTTT.

The chain carries TRBV11-2 and TRBJ1-1; TRBD1 is a possible D gene (6 bases). CDR1 is SGHAT, CDR2 FQNNGV, per germline. The V end was cut by 6 bases, the J end by 7 bases, with 18 bases between. The CDR3 runs to 14 residues. This CDR3 reads CASSSLPGQIEAFF. The CDR3 nucleotides are TGTGCCAGCAGTTCCCTTCCGGGACAAATTGAAGCTTTCTTT.

The chain links TRBV5-1 to TRBJ2-1; D call uncertain. V lost 5 bases to trimming and J lost 0 bases, with 12 bases between them. This CDR3 is 15 amino acids long. The germline V gene has CDR1 SGHRS and CDR2 YFSETQ. This chain's CDR3 is CASRSGASSYNEQFF. CDR3 DNA sequence: TGCGCCAGCAGGTCGGGCGCCAGCTCCTACAATGAGCAGTTCTTC.

The V and J genes are TRBV7-6 and TRBJ1-1, with a weak D call TRBD1 (5 bases). This CDR3 region has 16 residues. The germline V gene has CDR1 SGHVS and CDR2 FNYEAQ. Trimming took off 2 bases at V and 3 bases at J, with 16 bases between the two ends. CDR3 sequence reads: CASSLLRGGSHTEAFF. The CDR3 DNA follows: TGTGCCAGCAGCTTATTAAGGGGAGGAAGTCACACTGAAGCTTTCTTT.

The chain uses TRBV11-2 and TRBJ2-1, with 10 bases matching TRBD2. The V segment lost 2 bases and the J segment 3 bases; nucleotides outside the gene matches: 7. The CDR3 is 17 amino acids. The V gene's germline CDR1 is SGHAT and CDR2 FQNNGV. CDR3 amino acids: CASSLSVRLAGYNEQFF. As DNA, the CDR3 is TGTGCCAGCAGCTTAAGCGTGCGACTAGCGGGCTACAATGAGCAGTTCTTC.

The chain joins TRBV11-2 to TRBJ2-7, with TRBD2 matching over 9 bases. The ends lost 5 bases at V and 0 bases at J; junction bases unmatched: 8. The CDR3 is 16 residues long. Germline V lookup: CDR1 SGHAT, CDR2 FQNNGV. The CDR3 bases are TGTGCCAGCAGCCTTCTGACTAGCGGATCCTCCTACGAGCAGTACTTC. It yields the protein CASSLLTSGSSYEQYF. The whole variable domain, remainder taken from reference TRBV11-2 and TRBJ2-7, is EAGVAQSPRYKIIEKRQSVAFWCNPISGHATLYWYQQILGQGPKLLIQFQNNGVVDDSQLPKDRFSAERLKGVDSTLKIQPAKLEDSAVYLCASSLLTSGSSYEQYFGPGTRLTVT.

This chain joins TRBV6-1 and TRBJ1-4, with TRBD1 matching 8 bases. The germline V gene has CDR1 MNHNS and CDR2 SASEGT. This CDR3 spans 20 amino acids. V was clipped by 4 bases and J by 8 bases; unmatched bases: 24. The CDR3 spells CASSAGGSGARTGIEEKLFF. The CDR3 region has the DNA TGTGCCAGCAGTGCCGGTGGAAGTGGGGCGAGGACAGGGATAGAGGAAAAACTGTTTTTT.

This clone was detected only a few times. This chain links TRBV11-3 with TRBJ2-1; D unclear. The V and J ends lost 4 bases and 0 bases respectively, with 4 bases between them. This CDR3 has 13 amino acids. Looked up from germline, CDR1 is SGHNT and CDR2 is YENEEA. CDR3 bases: TGTGCCAGCAGCTCCCCCTCCTACAATGAGCAGTTCTTC. It is translated as CASSSPSYNEQFF.

This chain uses TRBV10-1 with TRBJ2-4; maybe TRBD1 (6 bases). Germline V lookup: CDR1 WNHNN, CDR2 SYGVQD (reference sequence). V shed 6 bases and J shed 0 bases, with 12 bases lying between them. The CDR3 is 15 amino acids. The CDR3 here is CASRWTVLAKNIQYF. The CDR3 nucleotides read TGCGCCAGCAGGTGGACAGTACTAGCCAAAAACATTCAGTACTTC.

The chain is built from TRBV6-1 and TRBJ2-1; D is uncertain. Per the germline V gene, CDR1 is MNHNS and CDR2 is SASEGT. This CDR3 region has 11 residues. V lost 8 bases and J lost 5, with 7 bases in between. The CDR3 nucleotides are TGTGCCAGCTCCCAGAACAATGAGCAGTTCTTC. Its protein product is CASSQNNEQFF.

The V gene is TRBV5-5, the J gene TRBJ2-1; the D gene is possibly TRBD1 (6 bases). The germline gives CDR1 SGHKS, CDR2 YYEKEE (reference sequence). Trimming took 2 bases from V and 0 from J, leaving 9 bases between them. CDR3 length: 15 amino acids. Here the CDR3 reads CASSLGGSSYNEQFF. CDR3 coding DNA: TGTGCCAGCAGCTTAGGGGGTAGCTCCTACAATGAGCAGTTCTTC.

This clone occurred a few times. The chain joins TRBV9 to TRBJ2-2; no reliable D call. Germline loops: CDR1 SGDLS, CDR2 YYNGEE. The V end lost 1 base, the J end lost 3 bases, and 16 bases lay between the germline ends. The CDR3 is made up of 17 amino acids. This CDR3 reads CASSVTISESHTGELFF. The CDR3 DNA reads TGTGCCAGCAGCGTAACAATCTCAGAGAGCCACACCGGGGAGCTGTTTTTT.

The gene calls are TRBV19 and TRBJ2-1, with TRBD2 matching 12 bases. Germline V gene sequence: CDR1 LNHDA, CDR2 SQIVND (reference sequence). V shed 3 bases and J 4 bases; nucleotides not matched to a gene: 7. This CDR3 is 17 amino acids long. For the CDR3, the DNA is TGTGCCAGTAGTATGGCCCTAGCGGGGGGGGGTTACAATGAGCAGTTCTTC. As protein: CASSMALAGGGYNEQFF.

The chain combines TRBV19 with TRBJ2-7; D ambiguous. Germline lookup yields CDR1 LNHDA and CDR2 SQIVND (reference sequence). The V end lost 6 bases, the J end lost 1 base, and 4 bases lay between the germline ends. The CDR3 consists of 11 residues. In nucleotides, the CDR3 is TGTGCCAGTAGGGGGTCCTACGAGCAGTACTTC. It translates to CASRGSYEQYF.

The chain combines TRBV7-2 with TRBJ2-2; TRBD2 matches 11 bases. The V and J ends lost 4 bases and 8 bases, in that order; junction bases with no gene match: 3. Per germline, CDR1 SGHTA and CDR2 FQGNSA. CDR3 size: 14 residues. The CDR3 coding sequence is TGTGCCAGCAGCTGGTGGACTAGCGGGGGGGAGCTGTTTTTT. Protein: CASSWWTSGGELFF.

CDR3 DNA sequence: TGTGCCAGCAGTTTACTCCGGGACAGGGGCACTGAAGCTTTCTTT. Translating gives CASSLLRDRGTEAFF. This sequence joins TRBV28 and TRBJ1-1, with TRBD1 matching over 10 bases. The CDR3 is made up of 15 amino acids. Per germline, CDR1 MDHEN and CDR2 SYDVKM. The V and J ends lost 2 bases and 4 bases, in that order; junction bases with no gene match: 4.

This rearrangement joins TRBV18 to TRBJ1-1; TRBD1 matches 7 bases. Trimming cost V 3 bases and J 1 base; bases outside gene matches: 5. This CDR3 comprises 15 residues. CDR1 is KGHSH and CDR2 is LQKENI in the germline V gene. The CDR3 region is CASSPPGTANTEAFF. The CDR3 DNA sequence: TGTGCCAGCTCACCCCCCGGGACAGCGAACACTGAAGCTTTCTTT.

This chain joins TRBV5-1 and TRBJ2-7; 11 nucleotides match TRBD2. There are 12 residues in the CDR3. CDR1 is SGHRS and CDR2 is YFSETQ in the germline V gene. After removal of 5 bases from V and 6 bases from J, the junction contained 1 base not matched to a gene. The CDR3 coding sequence is TGCGCCAGCAGAGGGACTAGCGGCGAGCAGTACGTC. This gives the protein CASRGTSGEQYV.